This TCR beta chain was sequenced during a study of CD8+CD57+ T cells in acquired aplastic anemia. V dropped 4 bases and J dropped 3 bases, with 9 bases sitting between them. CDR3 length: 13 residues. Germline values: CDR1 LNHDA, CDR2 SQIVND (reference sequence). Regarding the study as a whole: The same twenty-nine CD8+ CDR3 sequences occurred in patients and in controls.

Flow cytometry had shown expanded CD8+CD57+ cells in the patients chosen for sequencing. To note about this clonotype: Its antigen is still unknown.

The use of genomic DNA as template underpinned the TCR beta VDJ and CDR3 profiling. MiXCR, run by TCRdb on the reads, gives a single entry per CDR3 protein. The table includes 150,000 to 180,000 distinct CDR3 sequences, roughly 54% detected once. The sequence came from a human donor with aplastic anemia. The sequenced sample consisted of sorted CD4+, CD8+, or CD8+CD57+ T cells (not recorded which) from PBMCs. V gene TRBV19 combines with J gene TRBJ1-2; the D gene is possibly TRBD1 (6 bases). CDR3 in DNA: TGTGCCAGTAGTAATCCAGGGGACTATGGCTACACCTTC. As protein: CASSNPGDYGYTF.